The entry below gives a single T cell receptor (beta chain) sequence along with its context. Its antigen is as yet unknown. This entry is derived from a study of beta chain features in type 1 diabetes. The authors reverse transcribed all of the isolated RNA, so sequencing captured expressed TCRB transcripts. The repertoire was sequenced with immunoSEQ multiplex PCR; TCRdb's copy has only in-frame clones and lacks some. The sample has 200,000 to 250,000 clones, approximately 15% seen once; the top ten hold roughly 0.019%. Whole-study findings and limits: Moderately but significantly shorter TCRB CDR3s were found in Type 1 diabetes patients in all four CD4+ subsets. TCRB rearrangement may or may not be influenced by HLA type; here this remained unresolved.

The clonotype originates from a man aged 25 to 45 with type 1 diabetes. The sequencing input was naive CD4+ T cells from blood.

The CDR3 bases are TGTGCCAGCAGCACCGGACAGAATGAGCAGTTCTTC. Translated: CASSTGQNEQFF. The V and J genes are TRBV5-6 and TRBJ2-1; D might be TRBD1 (6 bases). V was shortened by 4 bases and J by 7 bases, with 9 bases between the two germline ends. The germline V gene encodes CDR1 SGHDT and CDR2 YYEEEE. The CDR3 is made up of 12 amino acids.